This TCR beta chain comes out of a study of shared clonotypes between healthy human individuals. Turning to the study itself: CD4 naive and CD4 memory each took three plates per donor, while CD8 naive took two and CD8 memory one.

Terminally differentiated effector memory CD45RA+ cells were left out of the naive CD8 fraction, which was CD45RO-negative and positively selected for CCR7. The table lists this clone with a few counts. The V end lost 0 bases, the J end lost 8 bases, and 13 bases lay between the germline ends. In germline, CDR1 is MNHEY, CDR2 SVGAGI. This CDR3 is built from 14 residues. Clones were read by immunoSEQ multiplex PCR, and TCRdb kept only the in-frame ones, dropping some. The sample shows about 2.2 million clones, just over 90% of them seen only once. This chain connects TRBV6-5 to TRBJ1-1; maybe TRBD1 (5 bases). This TCR came from a man younger than 35 in good health. Some clones in this sample may be carry-over from other donors' samples. Sequencing input: naive CD8+ T cells from PBMCs. This chain's CDR3 is CASSYSVTGTEAFF. CDR3 nucleotide sequence: TGTGCCAGCAGTTACTCGGTCACCGGGACCGAAGCTTTCTTT.